This is a list of T cell receptor beta chains from one sample in a study of early T cells in non-severe SARS-CoV-2 infection. TCRdb ran MiXCR on the 5' RACE reads and lists one entry per CDR3 protein. The sample shows 100,000 to 120,000 distinct CDR3 sequences, about 12% of them seen only once. Sequenced sample: whole blood. These receptors were taken from an adult who was a healthcare worker with PCR-confirmed SARS-CoV-2 infection or an uninfected control (not recorded which). Each CDR3 is given without its conserved first and last residue.

J: TRBJ1-1; V: TRBV3-1; CDR3: ASSQEARAF
J: TRBJ1-1; V: TRBV4-1; CDR3: ASSQVGFQGTGGTEAF
J: TRBJ1-2; V: TRBV11-3; CDR3: ASSLATVPYGYT
J: TRBJ1-4; V: TRBV7-4; CDR3: ASSLHRAIDVSNEKLF
J: TRBJ2-1; V: TRBV12-3/TRBV12-4; CDR3: ASSWGGRANEQF
J: TRBJ1-4; V: TRBV27; CDR3: ASSLGPSREKLF
J: TRBJ2-3; V: TRBV29-1; CDR3: SVEDRTSGTDTQY
J: TRBJ1-2; V: TRBV4-2; CDR3: ASSQDSAKNYGYT
J: TRBJ1-1; V: TRBV4-2; CDR3: ASSQGLGEWNTEAF
J: TRBJ2-7; V: TRBV20-1; CDR3: SASSLAGGWYEQY
J: TRBJ2-2; V: TRBV6-6; CDR3: ASRLRQGAGELF
J: TRBJ2-3; V: TRBV7-2; CDR3: ASSLLKSTDTQY
J: TRBJ1-1; V: TRBV5-5; CDR3: ASSLRTGRDTEAF
J: TRBJ2-3; V: TRBV10-2; CDR3: AGLDRGTDTQY
J: TRBJ2-7; V: TRBV20-1; CDR3: SAVNPGQGDYEQY
J: TRBJ2-2; V: TRBV6-5; CDR3: ASSYLTSGRPGELF
J: TRBJ2-7; V: TRBV6-5; CDR3: ASSYSGQTLSYEQY
J: TRBJ2-3; V: TRBV12-3/TRBV12-4; CDR3: ASSLFSEEVQY
J: TRBJ2-7; V: TRBV20-1; CDR3: SALLTGGSRLREQY
J: TRBJ1-3; V: TRBV12-3/TRBV12-4; CDR3: ASSDLRLFSGNTIY
J: TRBJ2-7; V: TRBV20-1; CDR3: SASPLGQDYYEQY
J: TRBJ2-5; V: TRBV6-2/TRBV6-3; CDR3: ASTLRWRGETQY
J: TRBJ2-1; V: TRBV6-1; CDR3: ASRDPGNSYNEQF
J: TRBJ1-1; V: TRBV15; CDR3: ATSSLSTEAF
J: TRBJ2-2; V: TRBV20-1; CDR3: SAAFGTSGTPGELF
J: TRBJ1-4; V: TRBV27; CDR3: ASSFRWNEKLF
J: TRBJ2-7; V: TRBV24-1; CDR3: ATSDRSGHPYEQY
J: TRBJ2-1; V: TRBV11-3; CDR3: ASSLESGFKGNEQF
J: TRBJ1-1; V: TRBV21-1; CDR3: ASSNVGRADTEAF
J: TRBJ1-5; V: TRBV19; CDR3: ASSTTTGGDYSNQPQH
J: TRBJ2-5; V: TRBV11-2; CDR3: ASSPAIETQY
J: TRBJ1-6; V: TRBV12-3/TRBV12-4; CDR3: ASRLPGTGRGANSPLH
J: TRBJ1-1; V: TRBV5-1; CDR3: ASSFTRMNTEAF
J: TRBJ2-1; V: TRBV20-1; CDR3: SAPGAIAGDSEQF
J: TRBJ2-1; V: TRBV10-1; CDR3: ASSYGLEGNEQF
J: TRBJ1-1; V: TRBV10-3; CDR3: AISEHMSTEAF
J: TRBJ2-3; V: TRBV7-9; CDR3: ASSSGQGATDTQY
J: TRBJ2-6; V: TRBV21-1; CDR3: ASSKFYGSGANVLT
J: TRBJ1-3; V: TRBV25-1; CDR3: ASSGLGGKGNTIY
J: TRBJ2-5; V: TRBV6-6; CDR3: ASKEGEETQY
J: TRBJ2-1; V: TRBV7-8; CDR3: ASTLILGAYNEQF
J: TRBJ1-5; V: TRBV2; CDR3: ASSEEYSNQPQH
J: TRBJ2-5; V: TRBV7-9; CDR3: ASSSSHSGRAGETQY